This is a list of T cell receptor beta chains from one sample in a study of shared clonotypes between healthy human individuals. TCRdb's table, derived via immunoSEQ multiplex PCR, lists solely in-frame clones and lacks some. Among some 2,000,000 clones listed, approximately 96% were seen once. Sequenced input: naive CD4+ T cells sorted from blood. The receptors come from a man between 18 and 29 years old in good health. The conserved cysteine and the conserved F or W are not part of the CDR3 here. Fields, in order: J gene, V gene, CDR3 protein.

TRBJ1-2 TRBV5-6 ASSLLNILANYGYT
TRBJ2-7 TRBV18 ASSAGVTYEQY
TRBJ2-7 TRBV25-1 ASSGGGLGHLYEQY
TRBJ2-3 TRBV10-3 AISEGEYTQY
TRBJ2-5 TRBV5-6 ASSFGLAGKRQETQY
TRBJ2-2 TRBV6-5 ASSADTGELF
TRBJ2-5 TRBV18 ASSPPGWGPAGETQY
TRBJ2-1 TRBV4-1 ASSLGRTAYNEQF
TRBJ1-6 TRBV5-1 ASSLSPGGSNSPLH
TRBJ1-5 TRBV6-1 ASSEDGRWTGLNQPQH
TRBJ2-7 TRBV25-1 ASSEYLDYEQY
TRBJ2-3 TRBV4-1 ASSLGVFPSTDTQY
TRBJ2-1 TRBV9 ASSVALDSGYNEQF
TRBJ2-2 TRBV2 ASNPATDTGELF
TRBJ2-5 TRBV5-4 ASSLGGDRQTQY
TRBJ2-7 TRBV7-9 ASSPTPRGHSYEQY
TRBJ2-7 TRBV9 ASSADGSSYEQY
TRBJ1-4 TRBV30 AWSVQGAWEKLF
TRBJ2-5 TRBV7-9 ASSLVGQPGGKETQY
TRBJ2-1 TRBV7-9 ASSLGESQQF
TRBJ2-2 TRBV7-3 ASSSQGRGLDSTGELF
TRBJ1-1 TRBV30 AWRDTGANTEAF